This TCR beta chain was captured in a study of cytotoxic CD8 clonotypes in ibrutinib-treated CLL. Study-wide results and limits: Clonality grew at ibrutinib response; at progression, it decreased back toward baseline. Baseline values of clonality outstripped age-matched healthy donors and followed circulating CD8+ T-cell counts.

The germline gives CDR1 SNHLY, CDR2 FYNNEI. Germline trimming cut 9 bases from V and 6 bases from J; bases unmatched to any gene: 9. CDR3 length: 13 amino acids. Deep sequencing aimed at 1 in 200,000 to 1 in 1 million T cells' resolution. Sequenced by immunoSEQ multiplex PCR; TCRdb stores in-frame clones only, minus some. The profile covers tens of thousands of clones, with 80% appearing a single time and 6% to 9% taken by the ten largest. On this clone: The antigen is unknown.

The chain couples TRBV2 to TRBJ1-2, with 8 nucleotides matching TRBD1. The sequenced sample was PBMCs, obtained at disease progression, from a patient treated with ibrutinib. The clonotype comes from a human donor with chronic lymphocytic leukemia. In nucleotides, the CDR3 is TGTGCCAGTCCGGGCAGGGGGCCGGATGGCTACACCTTC. Its protein product is CASPGRGPDGYTF.